The 12 T cell receptor beta chains in this list originate from one sample, sequenced in a study of post-analysis software for immune sequencing data. Study findings and constraints: In patients, a few TRBV segments were more frequent than in controls, with TRBV5-6, TRBV5-1 and TRBV20-1 among them.

Presence of unique molecular identifiers characterized the TCR beta cDNA libraries. TCRdb fed the PCR reads into MiXCR, producing one record per CDR3 protein. The data contain about 380,000 distinct CDR3 sequences, around 37% of them singletons. These TCRs are of unknown antigen specificity. Input material: blood. These receptors were obtained from a girl between 5 and 17 years old with multiple sclerosis.

The rearrangement uses TRBV20-1 and TRBJ1-2; D may be TRBD1 (5 bases). V was pared by 3 bases and J by 8 bases, with 13 bases between. This CDR3 is built from 12 residues. Germline CDR1 is DFQATT and CDR2 is SNEGSKA (reference sequence). The CDR3 here is CSARAGRDGYTF. Here the CDR3 DNA reads TGCAGTGCTAGGGCAGGGAGGGACGGCTACACCTTC.

In regard to this clonotype: An end of the junction differs from the germline gene, which may be a read error. The chain joins TRBV10-3 to TRBJ2-4; D is possibly TRBD1 or TRBD2 (7 bases each). The CDR3 is 17 amino acids. The germline CDR1 and CDR2 sequences are ENHRY and SYGVKD. CDR3 protein: CAVRGEGDKTAKNIQYF. CDR3 DNA: TGTGCCGTCAGGGGGGAGGGGGACAAGACGGCCAAAAACATTCAGTACTTC.

This clonotype turned up a few times. V is TRBV27 and J is TRBJ2-7; possibly TRBD2 for D (5 bases). V was shortened by 6 bases and J by 0 bases, with 12 bases between the two germline ends. The CDR3 contains 14 residues. Germline V gene lookup returns CDR1 MNHEY and CDR2 SMNVEV (reference sequence). The CDR3 DNA sequence: TGTGCCAGCAGACTCTCGGCGGGCTCCTACGAGCAGTACTTC. This translates into CASRLSAGSYEQYF.

This clonotype was recorded a few times. The CDR3 spells CASSRLEAFF. CDR3 DNA sequence: TGTGCCAGCAGCCGTCTCGAAGCTTTCTTT. The genes are TRBV28 and TRBJ1-1, with D hard to call. CDR3 length equals 10 residues. The germline CDR1 and CDR2 sequences are MDHEN and SYDVKM. V lost 6 bases to trimming and J lost 8 bases, with 7 bases between them.

The gene calls are TRBV7-6 and TRBJ2-7; TRBD1 or TRBD2 may be the D gene (6 bases each). V was trimmed by 4 bases and J by 6 bases, leaving 13 bases between them. Germline assignment: CDR1 SGHVS and CDR2 FNYEAQ. The CDR3 is 13 residues long. The CDR3 DNA follows: TGTGCCAGCAGCTCGGGGGCCCTTTCCGAGCAGTACTTC. Translated: CASSSGALSEQYF.

This clonotype was seen only a few times. The genes are TRBV6-5 and TRBJ1-5; D might be TRBD1 (6 bases). The CDR3 has 14 residues. CDR1 MNHEY and CDR2 SVGAGI come from the germline V gene. V gave up 6 bases and J gave up 5 bases, with 14 bases separating them. CDR3 amino acids: CASSHDRTDQPQHF. The CDR3 nucleotides read TGTGCCAGCAGCCATGACAGGACGGATCAGCCCCAGCATTTT.

The V gene is TRBV20-1, the J gene TRBJ2-3; D is possibly TRBD1 or TRBD2 (5 bases each). With 4 bases removed from V and 6 bases from J, the gap between germline ends came to 20 bases. The CDR3 spans 15 residues. Per the germline V gene, CDR1 is DFQATT and CDR2 is SNEGSKA (reference sequence). CDR3 protein: CSANRDPTRTDTQYF. CDR3 sequence (DNA): TGCAGTGCTAACCGGGACCCAACTAGGACCGATACGCAGTATTTT.

The rearrangement uses TRBV15 and TRBJ2-7; D is possibly TRBD1 (6 bases). Looked up from germline, CDR1 is LNHNV and CDR2 is YYDKDF (reference sequence). The CDR3 spans 11 residues. Trimming removed 9 bases at V and 3 bases at J, with 9 bases between. The CDR3 DNA follows: TGTGCCACTCGAGGGGGCTACGAGCAGTACTTC. It codes for CATRGGYEQYF.

This clonotype has just a few counts. The V call is TRBV7-2, the J call TRBJ2-7, with a weak D call TRBD1 (6 bases). V was trimmed by 6 bases and J by 2 bases, leaving 20 bases between them. CDR1 is SGHTA and CDR2 is FQGNSA in the germline V gene. The CDR3 length is 16 residues. CDR3 nucleotides: TGTGCCAGCAGTTCCACAGGGATTCGATCTCCCTACGAGCAGTACTTC. Protein product: CASSSTGIRSPYEQYF.

V and J are TRBV5-1 and TRBJ1-2; D is undetermined. Trimming stripped 0 bases from V and 4 bases from J, with 13 bases between. Germline-derived CDR1 and CDR2 are SGHRS and YFSETQ. The CDR3 runs 15 residues. The chain's CDR3 is CASSLVSTSTYGYTF. DNA of the CDR3: TGCGCCAGCAGCTTGGTGTCGACTTCGACCTATGGCTACACCTTC.

V and J are TRBV12-3 or TRBV12-4 and TRBJ2-5, with 7 bases fitting TRBD2. The CDR3 runs 16 residues. The trim removed 8 bases at V and 2 bases at J, leaving 14 bases unmatched. As DNA, the CDR3 is TGTGCCAGCGGTAGGTCGTCGGGGGGACCTCAAGAGACCCAGTACTTC. Amino acid sequence: CASGRSSGGPQETQYF.

This clonotype turned up a few times. The chain carries TRBV11-2 and TRBJ2-1; 8 bases agree with TRBD1. This CDR3 is built from 16 residues. The ends lost 1 base at V and 6 bases at J; junction bases unmatched: 8. CDR1 and CDR2 (germline): SGHAT, FQNNGV. The CDR3 loop is CASSLGFGDRFNEQFF. In nucleotides, the CDR3 is TGTGCCAGCAGCTTAGGGTTCGGGGACAGGTTCAATGAGCAGTTCTTC.